The next 17 T cell receptor beta chains were all read from a single sample in a study of blood T cell repertoires in COVID-19 (dated by TCRdb to between 2020 and 2021). Libraries were constructed by the immunoSEQ multiplex PCR assay. In TCRdb, the immuneACCESS table is reduced to in-frame sequences with V and J assigned. These tables do not hold every clone; where another copy was compared, an unresolved V gene accounts for under half, and the others remain unexplained. Across this sample there are about 100,000 clones, with 75% to 95% seen only once. Approximately 5.1% of the sample comes from the top ten. Sequences were obtained from peripheral blood. Receptor source: a man aged 45-65 years with acute or convalescent COVID-19.

V and J are TRBV6-2 or TRBV6-3 and TRBJ1-5; no clear D gene. CDR1 and CDR2 from the germline V gene are MNHEY and SVGEGT. The V and J ends lost 0 bases and 6 bases respectively, with 9 bases between them. This CDR3 has 14 amino acids. Here the CDR3 DNA reads TGTGCCAGCAGTTACTCGAGAGGATCTCAGCCCCAGCATTTT. It translates to CASSYSRGSQPQHF.

This clone showed up just once. The junction differs from germline at one of its ends, possibly a read error. The rearrangement links TRBV7-9 to TRBJ1-2; 7 bases fit TRBD1. Germline CDR1 reads SEHNR; CDR2 reads FQNEAQ (reference sequence). The CDR3 loop spans 14 amino acids. Here the CDR3 reads CASSYQGGGYRYTF. DNA for the CDR3: TGTGCCAGCAGTTACCAGGGGGGAGGCTATCGCTACACCTTC.

Written as DNA, the CDR3 is TGTGCCTGGAGTTCAGGGGTGAATTCACCCCTCCACTTT. This gives the protein CAWSSGVNSPLHF. This rearrangement joins TRBV30 to TRBJ1-6; possible D gene TRBD1, 6 bases. Germline assignment: CDR1 GTSNPN and CDR2 SVGIG (reference sequence). There are 13 residues in the CDR3. V lost 2 bases and J 7 bases, leaving 9 bases between the germline ends.

This sequence joins TRBV9 and TRBJ2-6; TRBD2 matches at 9 bases. Germline assignment: CDR1 SGDLS and CDR2 YYNGEE. The V gene end was trimmed by 4 bases and the J gene end by 12 bases; junction bases not matched to a gene: 11. This CDR3 spans 15 amino acids. This CDR3 reads CASSSQGLAISVLTF. The CDR3 region has the DNA TGTGCCAGCAGCTCGCAGGGACTAGCCATCTCCGTCCTGACTTTC.

The chain uses TRBV20-1 and TRBJ2-4; TRBD2 agrees at 10 bases. Germline CDR1 is DFQATT and CDR2 is SNEGSKA (reference sequence). V lost 3 bases, J lost 7 bases, and 3 bases stayed unmatched. The CDR3 contains 13 residues. The CDR3 loop is CSASPSGSNIQYF. Written as DNA, the CDR3 is TGCAGTGCTAGTCCTAGCGGGAGCAACATTCAGTACTTC.

CDR3 nucleotide sequence: TGTGCCAGCAGCCCACCAGGGCAGGGAAAAACCGGGGAGCTGTTTTTT. Protein sequence: CASSPPGQGKTGELFF. The J gene is TRBJ2-2, the V gene TRBV7-8, with a possible D match to TRBD1 (5 bases). This CDR3 spans 16 amino acids. From germline, CDR1 is SGHVS and CDR2 FQNEAQ. V was cut by 5 bases and J by 5 bases, with 18 bases left in between.

This chain joins TRBV7-9 and TRBJ2-3; D might be TRBD2 (6 bases). The CDR3 extends over 15 amino acids. The ends were cut back, 4 bases at V and 4 bases at J, with 15 bases in the middle. The germline V gene has CDR1 SEHNR and CDR2 FQNEAQ (reference sequence). CDR3 in DNA: TGTGCCAGCAGCTCCCCTCTGGAGGGTCCAGATACGCAGTATTTT. This sequence encodes CASSSPLEGPDTQYF.

The J gene is TRBJ1-2, the V gene TRBV29-1; 7 bases map to TRBD1. The CDR3 has 14 amino acids. CDR1 SQVTM and CDR2 ANQGSEA come from the germline V gene. After removal of 1 base from V and 0 bases from J, the junction contained 2 bases not matched to a gene. The CDR3 spells CSVEVGTANYGYTF. The CDR3 DNA follows: TGCAGCGTTGAAGTAGGGACAGCTAACTATGGCTACACCTTC.

The genes are TRBV5-5 and TRBJ2-3, with D possibly TRBD1 on 6 matching bases. The germline gives CDR1 SGHKS, CDR2 YYEKEE (reference sequence). CDR3 length: 16 residues. The V and J ends lost 0 bases and 6 bases respectively, with 17 bases between them. The CDR3 coding sequence is TGTGCCAGCAGCTTGGAGACAGGAGCCTTGGCGGATACGCAGTATTTT. This translates into CASSLETGALADTQYF. The full variable domain, with the rest looked up from reference TRBV5-5 and TRBJ2-3, is DAGVTQSPTHLIKTRGQQVTLRCSPISGHKSVSWYQQVLGQGPQFIFQYYEKEERGRGNFPDRFSARQFPNYSSELNVNALLLGDSALYLCASSLETGALADTQYFGPGTRLTVL.

In its sample, this clone was seen a few times. The J gene is TRBJ2-7, the V gene TRBV3-1 (or the pseudogene TRBV3-2); D might be TRBD1 (6 bases). This CDR3 has 13 residues. The V end lost 4 bases, the J end lost 6 bases, and 13 bases lay between the germline ends. Per germline, CDR1 LGHDT and CDR2 YNNKEL (reference sequence). CDR3 protein: CASSLYRAGEQYF. The CDR3 DNA sequence: TGTGCCAGCAGCCTATACAGGGCGGGCGAGCAGTACTTC.

CDR3 DNA sequence: TGTGCCAGCAGCCCCGGACTAGCGGCTTACAATGAGCAGTTCTTC. It is translated as CASSPGLAAYNEQFF. This sequence joins TRBV7-9 and TRBJ2-1; 10 bases map to TRBD2. Germline V gives CDR1 SEHNR, CDR2 FQNEAQ (reference sequence). V gave up 5 bases and J gave up 4 bases; unmatched junction bases: 5. This CDR3 region has 15 residues.

The chain carries TRBV4-1 and TRBJ2-1; the D gene is possibly TRBD2 (6 bases). The V end was cut by 3 bases, the J end by 9 bases, with 15 bases between. Germline V gene lookup returns CDR1 MGHRA and CDR2 YSYEKL. The CDR3 is made up of 14 amino acids. The CDR3 DNA reads as TGCGCCAGCAGCCAGCAGACTAGTTTGTTTGAGCAGTTCTTC. Encoded protein: CASSQQTSLFEQFF.

This clone appeared a few times. The chain employs TRBV5-4 and TRBJ1-2; tentative D call: TRBD1 (5 bases). The CDR3 loop spans 12 amino acids. Germline CDR1 is SGHNT and CDR2 is YYREEE (reference sequence). The V gene lost 4 bases and the J gene lost 6 bases, with 10 bases spanning the gap. CDR3 region: CASSLTVDGYTF. CDR3 nucleotide sequence: TGTGCCAGCAGCCTGACAGTCGATGGCTACACCTTC. Using reference TRBV5-4 and TRBJ1-2 for the parts outside the CDR3, the full variable domain is ETGVTQSPTHLIKTRGQQVTLRCSSQSGHNTVSWYQQALGQGPQFIFQYYREEENGRGNFPPRFSGLQFPNYSSELNVNALELDDSALYLCASSLTVDGYTFGSGTRLTVV.

The rearrangement uses TRBV4-3 and TRBJ2-1, with TRBD2 identical over 12 bases. Germline assignment: CDR1 LGHNA and CDR2 YSLEER. This CDR3 region has 16 residues. V lost 2 bases to trimming and J lost 6 bases; unmatched junction nucleotides: 5. For the CDR3, the DNA is TGCGCCAGCAGCCAAATACTAGCGGGAGGCTTCAATGAGCAGTTCTTC. This translates into CASSQILAGGFNEQFF.

The chain employs TRBV18 and TRBJ1-2; TRBD1 matches at 7 bases. V gave up 4 bases and J gave up 4 bases; unmatched junction bases: 3. The CDR3 contains 13 residues. Per germline, CDR1 KGHSH and CDR2 LQKENI. CDR3 sequence: CASSRDSFYGYTF. CDR3 DNA: TGTGCCAGCTCACGGGACAGTTTCTATGGCTACACCTTC.

The chain recombines TRBV19 with TRBJ1-2; 7 bases fit TRBD1. Per the germline V gene, CDR1 is LNHDA and CDR2 is SQIVND (reference sequence). CDR3 length: 15 amino acids. V was pared by 6 bases and J by 0 bases, with 7 bases of the junction left unmatched. CDR3 in amino acids: CASRPPGQSNYGYTF. DNA for the CDR3: TGTGCCAGTAGGCCACCGGGACAGTCTAACTATGGCTACACCTTC.

The chain combines TRBV30 with TRBJ1-3, with 9 bases matching TRBD1. Germline V lookup: CDR1 GTSNPN, CDR2 SVGIG (reference sequence). The CDR3 length is 15 residues. Losses at the gene ends were 2 bases for V and 3 bases for J; bases not matched to a gene: 5. CDR3 nucleotides: TGTGCCTGGAGTCTTGGGACAGGGCTTGGAAACACCATATATTTT. Translated: CAWSLGTGLGNTIYF.